Below are 16 T cell receptor beta chains sequenced from a single sample in a study of cytomegalovirus exposure and HLA in healthy donors. The PCR was carried out with 60 Vbeta primers and 13 Jbeta primers. This table comes from immunoSEQ multiplex PCR, and its TCRdb copy is limited to in-frame clones, with some not included. Of fewer than 120,000 clones in the sample, approximately 86% were seen once. Sequencing was done on a sample of PBMCs. Source of these receptors: a man aged 35 to 55 in good health and CMV-seronegative.

This rearrangement joins TRBV19 to TRBJ2-5, with 7 bases aligning to TRBD2. The tail of the sequence fits TRBJ2-7 better, so the J call may be wrong. The germline V gene encodes CDR1 LNHDA and CDR2 SQIVND (reference sequence). This CDR3 comprises 13 residues. Written as DNA, the CDR3 is TGTGCCACCTCACCGGGAGGTTCCTACGAGCAGTACTTC. Translated: CATSPGGSYEQYF.

V usage is TRBV10-3 and J usage is TRBJ2-7; the D gene is possibly TRBD2 (6 bases). The V gene's germline CDR1 is ENHRY and CDR2 SYGVKD. V dropped 0 bases and J dropped 4 bases, with 25 bases sitting between them. The CDR3 loop spans 19 amino acids. The DNA for the CDR3 is TGTGCCATCAGTGAGTCGAATTCCCGGGGGATTTCCCCGACTTACGAGCAGTACTTC. It specifies CAISESNSRGISPTYEQYF.

The sample holds a few counts of this clone. This chain uses TRBV19 with TRBJ2-1; 10 nucleotides line up with TRBD2. Trimming at V came to 8 bases and at J to 8 bases, leaving 6 bases not matched to a gene. The CDR3 runs to 13 residues. Germline V gives CDR1 LNHDA, CDR2 SQIVND (reference sequence). The CDR3 DNA reads TGTGCCAGTCGGTTAGCGGGGGGCCATGAGCAGTTCTTC. It yields the protein CASRLAGGHEQFF.

This clone was detected only a few times. The V gene is TRBV13, the J gene TRBJ2-3; the match to TRBD2 covers 7 bases. CDR1 and CDR2 (germline): PRHDT, FYEKMQ (reference sequence). Unmatched junction bases numbered 3, after V lost 5 bases and J lost 4 bases. CDR3 length: 13 amino acids. This CDR3 reads CASSARGADTQYF. The CDR3 bases are TGTGCCAGCAGCGCCCGGGGGGCAGATACGCAGTATTTT. The complete variable domain, with remaining parts taken from reference TRBV13 and TRBJ2-3, reads AAGVIQSPRHLIKEKRETATLKCYPIPRHDTVYWYQQGPGQDPQFLISFYEKMQSDKGSIPDRFSAQQFSDYHSELNMSSLELGDSALYFCASSARGADTQYFGPGTRLTVL.

This chain links TRBV10-2 with TRBJ1-2; perhaps TRBD1 as D (5 bases). The CDR3 contains 14 residues. V dropped 6 bases and J dropped 5 bases, with 16 bases sitting between them. CDR1 WSHSY and CDR2 SAAADI come from the germline V gene. CDR3 nucleotides: TGCGCCAGCAGGCCCTACGACAGCGAGTATGGCTACACCTTC. It translates to CASRPYDSEYGYTF.

Here the CDR3 reads CASSLAGQGANTEAFF. The CDR3 bases are TGTGCCAGCAGCTTAGCAGGACAGGGGGCCAACACTGAAGCTTTCTTT. J is TRBJ1-1 and V is TRBV11-1; 11 nucleotides match TRBD1. The CDR3 sequence is 16 residues long. Germline CDR1 is SGHAT and CDR2 is FQDESV (reference sequence). Trimming took 0 bases from V and 2 from J; bases not matched to a gene: 2.

The chain combines TRBV10-3 with TRBJ2-3; tentative D call: TRBD2 (6 bases). V lost 7 bases and J lost 4, with 12 bases in between. The germline V gene has CDR1 ENHRY and CDR2 SYGVKD. The CDR3 has 13 residues. This chain's CDR3 is CAITLRLADTQYF. CDR3 sequence (DNA): TGTGCCATCACCCTGAGACTAGCAGATACGCAGTATTTT.

V and J are TRBV6-5 and TRBJ1-5; TRBD1 agrees at 7 bases. Unmatched junction bases numbered 4, after V lost 5 bases and J lost 3 bases. This CDR3 is 14 amino acids long. The germline CDR1 and CDR2 sequences are MNHEY and SVGAGI. In DNA form, the CDR3 reads TGTGCCAGCAGTACCGGGACAGACAATCAGCCCCAGCATTTT. Encoded protein: CASSTGTDNQPQHF.

The chain recombines TRBV4-2 with TRBJ1-2, with no clear D. Between the trimmed V and J ends, which lost 0 bases and 5 bases, there was a span of 13 bases. Germline CDR1 is LGHNA and CDR2 is YNFKEQ. The CDR3 loop spans 15 amino acids. The chain's CDR3 is CASSQEGGEGYGYTF. In nucleotides, the CDR3 is TGTGCCAGCAGCCAAGAAGGCGGGGAGGGATATGGCTACACCTTC.

CDR3 sequence reads: CASSLGGQGRNEQFF. CDR3 bases: TGTGCCAGCAGCTTGGGGGGACAGGGGCGCAATGAGCAGTTCTTC. The chain employs TRBV5-4 and TRBJ2-1; 10 bases line up with TRBD1. Germline loops: CDR1 SGHNT, CDR2 YYREEE (reference sequence). Trimming removed 0 bases from V and 6 bases from J; junction bases left unmatched: 3. This CDR3 is built from 15 residues.

Here the CDR3 DNA reads TGTGCCAGCAGTCGTGAGACAGGGGGGTCGAACGAGCAGTACTTC. This sequence encodes CASSRETGGSNEQYF. This sequence joins TRBV6-5 and TRBJ2-7; 9 positions match TRBD1. The CDR3 runs to 15 residues. The V segment lost 5 bases and the J segment 5 bases; nucleotides outside the gene matches: 10. Germline CDR1 is MNHEY and CDR2 is SVGAGI.

This chain connects TRBV27 to TRBJ2-2; no definite D call. Germline V gene data show CDR1 as MNHEY and CDR2 as SMNVEV (reference sequence). This CDR3 is 15 amino acids long. Trimming stripped 6 bases from V and 4 bases from J, with 15 bases between. In DNA form, the CDR3 reads TGTGCCAGCAGGGAAACACAGATTTCCACCGGGGAGCTGTTTTTT. Its translation: CASRETQISTGELFF.

The rearrangement joins TRBV6-6 to TRBJ2-2, with D possibly matching TRBD1 (6 bases). CDR1 MNHNY and CDR2 SVGAGI come from the germline V gene (reference sequence). The V end was cut by 2 bases, the J end by 1 base, with 8 bases between. The CDR3 sequence is 15 residues long. CDR3 sequence: CASSYDRKNTGELFF. As DNA, the CDR3 is TGTGCCAGCAGTTACGACAGGAAGAACACCGGGGAGCTGTTTTTT.

The chain is built from TRBV20-1 and TRBJ1-1; possibly TRBD1 for D (5 bases). There are 11 residues in the CDR3. Trimming removed 7 bases from V and 5 bases from J, with 11 bases in between. The germline CDR1 and CDR2 sequences are DFQATT and SNEGSKA (reference sequence). CDR3 protein: CSGRGGTEAFF. The CDR3 region has the DNA TGCAGTGGGAGGGGAGGGACTGAAGCTTTCTTT.

The chain links TRBV5-1 to TRBJ1-4; a weak D match, TRBD1 (6 bases). Trimming shortened V by 2 bases and J by 0 bases, and 8 bases separated the two germline ends. Germline V gene sequence: CDR1 SGHRS, CDR2 YFSETQ. CDR3 size: 15 residues. The CDR3, as DNA: TGCGCCAGCAGCTTTGCAGGGGCAACTAATGAAAAACTGTTTTTT. It codes for CASSFAGATNEKLFF.

This clone was seen once. V usage is TRBV18 and J usage is TRBJ1-1; D remains unclear. CDR1 is KGHSH and CDR2 is LQKENI in the germline V gene. CDR3 length: 15 residues. V lost 3 bases to trimming and J lost 3 bases, with 14 bases between them. Here the CDR3 DNA reads TGTGCCAGCTCACCTACGCTCTCGGAGTACACTGAAGCTTTCTTT. Protein: CASSPTLSEYTEAFF.